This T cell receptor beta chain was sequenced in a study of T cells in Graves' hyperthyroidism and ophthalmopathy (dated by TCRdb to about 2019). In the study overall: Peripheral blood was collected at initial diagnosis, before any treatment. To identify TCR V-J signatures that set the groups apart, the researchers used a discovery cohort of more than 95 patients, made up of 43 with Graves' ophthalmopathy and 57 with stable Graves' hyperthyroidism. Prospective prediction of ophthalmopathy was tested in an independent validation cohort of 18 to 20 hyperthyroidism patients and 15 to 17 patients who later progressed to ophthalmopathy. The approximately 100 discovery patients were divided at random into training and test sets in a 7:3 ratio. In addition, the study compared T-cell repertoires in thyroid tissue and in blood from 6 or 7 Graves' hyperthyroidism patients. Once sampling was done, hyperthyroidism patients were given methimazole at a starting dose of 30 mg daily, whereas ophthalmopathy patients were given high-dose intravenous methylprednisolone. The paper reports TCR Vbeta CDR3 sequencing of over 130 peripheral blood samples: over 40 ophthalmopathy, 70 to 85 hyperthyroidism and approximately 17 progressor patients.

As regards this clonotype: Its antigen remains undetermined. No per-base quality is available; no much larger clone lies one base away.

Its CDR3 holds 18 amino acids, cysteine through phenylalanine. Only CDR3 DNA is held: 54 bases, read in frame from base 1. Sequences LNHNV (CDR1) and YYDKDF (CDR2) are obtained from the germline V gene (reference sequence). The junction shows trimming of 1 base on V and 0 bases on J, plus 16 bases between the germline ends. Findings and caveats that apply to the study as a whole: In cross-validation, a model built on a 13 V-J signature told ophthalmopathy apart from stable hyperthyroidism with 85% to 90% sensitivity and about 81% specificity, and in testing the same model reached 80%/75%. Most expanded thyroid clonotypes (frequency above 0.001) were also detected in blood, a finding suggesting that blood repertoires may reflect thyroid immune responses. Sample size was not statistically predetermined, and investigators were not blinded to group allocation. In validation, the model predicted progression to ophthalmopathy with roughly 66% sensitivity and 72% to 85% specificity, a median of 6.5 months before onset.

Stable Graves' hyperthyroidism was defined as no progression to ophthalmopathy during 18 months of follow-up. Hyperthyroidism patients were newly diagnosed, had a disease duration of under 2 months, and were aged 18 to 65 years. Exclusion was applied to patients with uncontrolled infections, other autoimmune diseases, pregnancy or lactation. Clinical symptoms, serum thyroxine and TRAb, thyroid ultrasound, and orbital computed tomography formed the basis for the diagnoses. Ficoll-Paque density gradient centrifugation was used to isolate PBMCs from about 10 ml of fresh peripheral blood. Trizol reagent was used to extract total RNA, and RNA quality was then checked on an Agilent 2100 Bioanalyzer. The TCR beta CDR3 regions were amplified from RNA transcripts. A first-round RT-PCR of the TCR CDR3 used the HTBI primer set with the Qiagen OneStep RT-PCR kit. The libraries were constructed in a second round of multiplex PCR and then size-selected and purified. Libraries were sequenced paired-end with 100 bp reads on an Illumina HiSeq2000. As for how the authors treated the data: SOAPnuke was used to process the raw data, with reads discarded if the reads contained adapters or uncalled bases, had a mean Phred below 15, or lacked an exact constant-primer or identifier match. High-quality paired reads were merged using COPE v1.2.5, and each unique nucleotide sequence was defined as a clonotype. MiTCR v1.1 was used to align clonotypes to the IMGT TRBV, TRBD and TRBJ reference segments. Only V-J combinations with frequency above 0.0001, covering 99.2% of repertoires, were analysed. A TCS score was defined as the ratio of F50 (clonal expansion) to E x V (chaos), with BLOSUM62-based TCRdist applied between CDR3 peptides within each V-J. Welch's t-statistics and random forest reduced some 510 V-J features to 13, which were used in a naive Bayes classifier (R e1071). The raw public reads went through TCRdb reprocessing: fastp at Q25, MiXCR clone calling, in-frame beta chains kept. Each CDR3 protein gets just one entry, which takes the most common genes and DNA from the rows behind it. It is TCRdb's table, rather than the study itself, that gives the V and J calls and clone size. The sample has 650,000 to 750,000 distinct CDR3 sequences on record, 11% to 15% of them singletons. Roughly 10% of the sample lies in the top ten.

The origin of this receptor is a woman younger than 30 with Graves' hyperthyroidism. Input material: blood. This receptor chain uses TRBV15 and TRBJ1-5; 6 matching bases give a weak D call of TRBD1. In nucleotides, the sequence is TGTGCCACCAGCAGAGGGTTGGGGGCCTCGGGTAGCAATCAGCCCCAGCATTTT. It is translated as CATSRGLGASGSNQPQHF.